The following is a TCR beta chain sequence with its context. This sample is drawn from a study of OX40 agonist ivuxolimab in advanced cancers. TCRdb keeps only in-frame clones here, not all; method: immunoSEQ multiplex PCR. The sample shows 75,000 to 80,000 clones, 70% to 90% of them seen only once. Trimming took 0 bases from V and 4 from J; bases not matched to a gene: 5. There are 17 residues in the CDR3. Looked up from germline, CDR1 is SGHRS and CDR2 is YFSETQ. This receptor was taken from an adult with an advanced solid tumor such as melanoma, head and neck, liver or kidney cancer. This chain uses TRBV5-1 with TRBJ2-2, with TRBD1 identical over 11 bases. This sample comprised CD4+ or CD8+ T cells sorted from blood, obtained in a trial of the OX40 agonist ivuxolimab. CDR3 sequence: CASSLGGTGGVTGELFF. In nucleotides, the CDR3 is TGCGCCAGCAGCTTGGGCGGGACAGGGGGAGTCACCGGGGAGCTGTTTTTT. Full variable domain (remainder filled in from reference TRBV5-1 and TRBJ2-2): KAGVTQTPRYLIKTRGQQVTLSCSPISGHRSVSWYQQTPGQGLQFLFEYFSETQRNKGNFPGRFSGRQFSNSRSEMNVSTLELGDSALYLCASSLGGTGGVTGELFFGEGSRLTVL.